There are a few counts of the clone carrying this TCR beta chain. What it binds is not known. One end of the junction fails to match germline, which may point to a read error. The data originate from a study of T cell repertoires in cytomegalovirus infection. Turning to the study itself: Based on public TCR beta signatures, there were indications of CMV infection and of a matching HLA type. Study-level results: Within the response measured ex vivo, HLA-C-restricted CMV-specific TCR beta clonotypes were dominant. There were carriers of CMV plus the relevant HLA, and cumulative public TCR beta family frequency identified them.

The CDR3 runs to 14 residues. A single record per CDR3 protein comes from TCRdb applying MiXCR to the reads. The sample shows roughly 80,000 distinct CDR3 sequences, around 25% of them seen only once. The origin of this receptor is a human donor in good health (CMV status not recorded). Some clones in this sample may be carry-over from other donors' samples. V usage is TRBV5-3 and J usage is TRBJ2-5, with a tentative D call TRBD2 (7 bases). TRBV5-3 falls under the ORF class, with uncertain function. The sample consisted of CD8+ T cells from cultured PBMCs, taken from culture after CMV antigen stimulation. This CDR3 is CASSLGGGKETQYF. The CDR3 DNA reads TGTGCCAGCAGCTTGGGAGGGGGGAAAGAGACCCAGTACTTC.